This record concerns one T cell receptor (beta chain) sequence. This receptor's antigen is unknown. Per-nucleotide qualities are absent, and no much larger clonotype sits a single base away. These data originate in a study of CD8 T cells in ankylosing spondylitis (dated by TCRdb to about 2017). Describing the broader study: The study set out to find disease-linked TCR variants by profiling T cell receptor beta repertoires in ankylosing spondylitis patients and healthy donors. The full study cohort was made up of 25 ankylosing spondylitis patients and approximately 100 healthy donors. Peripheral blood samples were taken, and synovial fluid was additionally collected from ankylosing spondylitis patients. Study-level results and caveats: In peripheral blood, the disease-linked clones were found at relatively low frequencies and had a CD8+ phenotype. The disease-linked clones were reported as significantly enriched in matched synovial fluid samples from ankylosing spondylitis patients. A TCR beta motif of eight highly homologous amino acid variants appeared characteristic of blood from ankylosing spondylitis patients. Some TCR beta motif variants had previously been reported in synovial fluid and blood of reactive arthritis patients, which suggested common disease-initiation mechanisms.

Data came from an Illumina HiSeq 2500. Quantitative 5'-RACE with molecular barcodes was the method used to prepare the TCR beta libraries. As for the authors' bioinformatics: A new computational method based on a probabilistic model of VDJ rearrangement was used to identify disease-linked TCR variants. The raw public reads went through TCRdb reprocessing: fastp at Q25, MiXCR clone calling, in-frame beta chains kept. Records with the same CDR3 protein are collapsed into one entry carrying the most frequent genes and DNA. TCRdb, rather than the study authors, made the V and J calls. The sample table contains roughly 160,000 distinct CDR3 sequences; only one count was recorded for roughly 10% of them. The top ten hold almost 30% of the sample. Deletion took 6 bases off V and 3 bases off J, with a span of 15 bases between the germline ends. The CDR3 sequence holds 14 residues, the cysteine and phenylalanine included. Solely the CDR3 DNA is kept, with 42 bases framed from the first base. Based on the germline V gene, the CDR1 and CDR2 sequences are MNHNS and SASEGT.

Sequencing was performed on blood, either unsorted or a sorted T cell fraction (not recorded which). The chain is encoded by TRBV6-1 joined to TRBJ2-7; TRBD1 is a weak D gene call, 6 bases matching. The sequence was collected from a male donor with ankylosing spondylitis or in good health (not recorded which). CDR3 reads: CASRDGQINYEQYF. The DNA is TGTGCCAGCAGGGACGGACAGATAAACTACGAGCAGTACTTC.